This T cell receptor beta chain is drawn from a study of T cells after yellow fever vaccination. About the study: Any fraction with a low cell number was prepared using SMART-Seq v4 Ultra Low Input.

CDR3 length: 13 amino acids. V was clipped by 5 bases and J by 0 bases, with 8 bases between them. The V gene's germline CDR1 is DFQATT and CDR2 SNEGSKA (reference sequence). TCRdb called the 5' RACE reads again in MiXCR, with one record for every CDR3 protein. The sample has more than 300,000 distinct CDR3 sequences; approximately 12% are singletons. This specimen consisted of CD4+ T cells sorted from PBMCs, obtained 45 days after the yellow fever booster vaccination. The TCR originated in a man younger than 35 who received the YFV17D yellow fever vaccine. The chain is built from TRBV20-1 and TRBJ2-1, with D maybe TRBD1 (6 bases). Written as DNA, the CDR3 is TGCAGTGCTCAGGGGAGCTCCTACAATGAGCAGTTCTTC. Translating it yields CSAQGSSYNEQFF.